What follows are 12 T cell receptor beta chains derived from one specimen sequenced in a study of blood T cell repertoires in COVID-19. TCRdb's copy holds only in-frame clones and misses some; the assay was immunoSEQ multiplex PCR. This table has 300,000 or so clones, around 85% appearing once. Sequences were obtained from peripheral blood. These receptors came from a woman aged 50 to 60 with active or convalescent COVID-19.

The chain links TRBV5-4 to TRBJ2-2; tentative D call: TRBD1 (6 bases). Germline CDR1 and CDR2: SGHNT and YYREEE (reference sequence). V was trimmed by 0 bases and J by 4 bases, leaving 13 bases between them. The CDR3 spans 16 residues. The CDR3 here is CASSLAGLGGTGELFF. CDR3 in DNA: TGTGCCAGCAGCTTGGCAGGTCTAGGGGGCACCGGGGAGCTGTTTTTT. The full variable domain, rest sourced from reference TRBV5-4 and TRBJ2-2, is ETGVTQSPTHLIKTRGQQVTLRCSSQSGHNTVSWYQQALGQGPQFIFQYYREEENGRGNFPPRFSGLQFPNYSSELNVNALELDDSALYLCASSLAGLGGTGELFFGEGSRLTVL.

V gene TRBV6-5 combines with J gene TRBJ2-7; 7 bases agree with TRBD2. Germline trimming cut 8 bases from V and 0 bases from J; bases unmatched to any gene: 10. CDR3 length equals 15 residues. CDR1 and CDR2 (germline): MNHEY, SVGAGI. The CDR3 nucleotides read TGTGCCAGCGGGATAGCGGGCCTAAGCTCCTACGAGCAGTACTTC. Its translation: CASGIAGLSSYEQYF.

The chain is built from TRBV9 and TRBJ2-6, with TRBD2 identical over 8 bases. The CDR3 has 18 residues. The V gene end was trimmed by 0 bases and the J gene end by 2 bases; junction bases not matched to a gene: 7. Germline CDR1 reads SGDLS; CDR2 reads YYNGEE. The CDR3 nucleotides read TGTGCCAGCAGCGTAGACCCCCGGGGGGGGGCTGGGGCCAACGTCCTGACTTTC. This sequence encodes CASSVDPRGGAGANVLTF. Based on the CDR3 plus reference TRBV9 and TRBJ2-6, the full variable domain is DSGVTQTPKHLITATGQRVTLRCSPRSGDLSVYWYQQSLDQGLQFLIQYYNGEERAKGNILERFSAQQFPDLHSELNLSSLELGDSALYFCASSVDPRGGAGANVLTFGAGSRLTVL.

The chain uses TRBV11-2 and TRBJ2-1, with a tentative D call TRBD2 (6 bases). The CDR3 is 16 amino acids. V was cut by 6 bases and J by 6 bases, with 21 bases left in between. Germline lookup yields CDR1 SGHAT and CDR2 FQNNGV. In DNA form, the CDR3 reads TGTGCCAGCAGACGTTACGGGCTAGCTAGCGTCAATGAGCAGTTCTTC. Amino acid sequence: CASRRYGLASVNEQFF.

The chain has TRBV19 and TRBJ2-7; tentative D call: TRBD2 (5 bases). The CDR3 runs to 14 residues. Germline assignment: CDR1 LNHDA and CDR2 SQIVND (reference sequence). The V gene lost 1 base and the J gene lost 3 bases, with 10 bases spanning the gap. CDR3 residues: CASSIGLKNYEQYF. The DNA for the CDR3 is TGTGCCAGTAGTATAGGACTAAAAAACTACGAGCAGTACTTC.

The chain links TRBV28 to TRBJ2-7; 14 bases line up with TRBD2. The J segment lost 0 bases and the V segment lost 11 bases, leaving 9 bases of the junction unmatched. Germline CDR1 reads MDHEN; CDR2 reads SYDVKM. The CDR3 consists of 16 residues. CDR3 region: CACRGLAGVFSYEQYF. The CDR3 region has the DNA TGTGCCTGTCGGGGACTAGCGGGAGTCTTCTCCTACGAGCAGTACTTC.

This clone was observed a few times. The chain employs TRBV25-1 and TRBJ1-5; D possibly corresponds to TRBD1 (5 bases). V was clipped by 4 bases and J by 2 bases, with 12 bases between them. The CDR3 is 15 residues long. Germline CDR1 is MGHDK and CDR2 is SYGVNS. CDR3 sequence: CASSGGGEGNQPQHF. Here the CDR3 DNA reads TGTGCCAGCAGTGGTGGAGGGGAGGGCAATCAGCCCCAGCATTTT.

The DNA for the CDR3 is TGCGCCAGCAGCCCCGGACAGGACTACAATGAGCAGTTCTTC. Translating it yields CASSPGQDYNEQFF. The rearrangement uses TRBV5-1 and TRBJ2-1; 7 bases are shared with TRBD1. Trimming cost V 4 bases and J 3 bases; bases outside gene matches: 4. CDR3 length: 14 residues. CDR1 and CDR2 from the germline V gene are SGHRS and YFSETQ.

The chain carries TRBV19 and TRBJ2-1; a possible D gene is TRBD1 (6 bases). The CDR3 contains 13 residues. Germline values: CDR1 LNHDA, CDR2 SQIVND (reference sequence). V lost 4 bases, J lost 5 bases, and 9 bases lay in between. CDR3 nucleotides: TGTGCCAGTAGTACACAGGGAAACAATGAGCAGTTCTTC. This encodes CASSTQGNNEQFF.

The chain has TRBV10-3 and TRBJ1-5, with D unclear. V lost 6 bases and J 0 bases, leaving 9 bases between the germline ends. CDR1 is ENHRY, CDR2 SYGVKD, per germline. The CDR3 is made up of 14 amino acids. The CDR3 nucleotides are TGTGCCATCAGACCCCCCTATAGCAATCAGCCCCAGCATTTT. It codes for CAIRPPYSNQPQHF.

This clone was recorded only once. This CDR3 is CASSQEFGLAGYEQYF. CDR3 coding DNA: TGCGCCAGCAGCCAAGAGTTCGGGCTAGCGGGTTACGAGCAGTACTTC. This chain uses TRBV4-1 with TRBJ2-7, with 8 bases fitting TRBD2. Per the germline V gene, CDR1 is MGHRA and CDR2 is YSYEKL. After removal of 0 bases from V and 4 bases from J, the junction contained 8 bases not matched to a gene. The CDR3 has 16 residues.

The J gene is TRBJ2-7, the V gene TRBV18, with D hard to call. This CDR3 spans 14 amino acids. Germline V gives CDR1 KGHSH, CDR2 LQKENI. Trimming took 8 bases from V and 1 from J, leaving 15 bases between them. The CDR3 region is CASAELAPSYEQYF. The CDR3 coding sequence is TGTGCCAGCGCCGAATTGGCTCCATCCTACGAGCAGTACTTC.